Listed below are T cell receptor beta chains from one sample, sequenced in a study of early T cells in non-severe SARS-CoV-2 infection. TCRdb reprocessed the 5' RACE reads with MiXCR, giving one entry per CDR3 protein. The data show tens of thousands of distinct CDR3 sequences, roughly 4% seen once. Source material: whole blood. These receptors were collected from an adult who was a healthcare worker with PCR-confirmed SARS-CoV-2 infection or an uninfected control (not recorded which). CDR3s include the opening cysteine and the closing phenylalanine or tryptophan. D genes are given only for firm matches. Clone size is stated in some rows and not others, as once, few, many or a class when expanded.

TRBV30	12	-	many	TRBJ2-7	CAWNSGSYEQYF	TGTGCCTGGAATTCGGGATCATACGAGCAGTACTTC
TRBV2	12	TRBD1	many	TRBJ2-7	CATSTGPYEQYF	TGTGCCACTTCGACAGGGCCCTACGAGCAGTACTTC
TRBV9	15	-	few	TRBJ1-1	CASKRVDQSNTEAFF	TGTGCCAGCAAGAGAGTCGATCAGTCGAACACTGAAGCTTTCTTT
TRBV14	16	-	-	TRBJ2-3	CASSLGALRPADTQYF	TGTGCCAGCAGCCTGGGGGCCCTACGGCCCGCAGATACGCAGTATTTT
TRBV6-1	12	-	few	TRBJ2-1	CATYTGRNEQFF	TGTGCAACCTACACCGGACGCAATGAGCAGTTCTTC
TRBV18	15	-	few	TRBJ2-5	CASSPTTGYQETQYF	TGTGCCAGCTCACCAACGACAGGCTACCAAGAGACCCAGTACTTC
TRBV29-1	15	-	many	TRBJ2-1	CSVPRRLTEKNEQFF	TGCAGCGTCCCACGCCGACTGACAGAGAAAAATGAGCAGTTCTTC
TRBV7-8	17	TRBD1	many	TRBJ2-6	CASSQNPQGTGANVLTF	TGTGCCAGCAGCCAAAATCCACAGGGGACTGGGGCCAACGTCCTGACTTTC
TRBV20-1	15	-	many	TRBJ2-5	CSATKLVAGQETQYF	TGCAGTGCTACCAAACTAGTGGCGGGTCAAGAGACCCAGTACTTC
TRBV11-3	14	TRBD1	many	TRBJ2-3	CASSLGTGSDTQYF	TGTGCCAGCAGCTTAGGGACAGGATCAGATACGCAGTATTTT